A selection of T cell receptor beta chains follows, all from one sample in a study of beta chain features in type 1 diabetes. The table came from immunoSEQ multiplex PCR; TCRdb's copy has only in-frame clones and leaves some out. Among 150,000 to 180,000 clones listed, roughly 11% were seen once. The sequencing sample was made of central memory CD4+ T cells from blood. The receptors come from a man aged 18 to 30 in good health. CDR3s include the opening cysteine and the closing phenylalanine or tryptophan. A D gene is named only where the DNA matches it firmly. A row's size may be missing; if present it is once, few, many or a size class.

j_gene,v_gene,abundance,d_gene,CDR3nt,CDR3aa
TRBJ2-1,TRBV7-2,NA,TRBD2,TGTGCCAGCAGCTCAGGGACTAGGTCCTACAATGAGCAGTTCTTC,CASSSGTRSYNEQFF
TRBJ2-7,TRBV28,few,NA,TGTGCCAGCAGTTCACCTTACGAGCAGTACTTC,CASSSPYEQYF
TRBJ2-1,TRBV18,few,NA,TGTGCCAGCTCACCAAGGTACGGCAGAGACAATGAGCAGTTCTTC,CASSPRYGRDNEQFF
TRBJ2-7,TRBV18,few,NA,TGTGCCAGCTCCCCTGGGACCACAGGCGAGCAGTACTTC,CASSPGTTGEQYF
TRBJ1-2,TRBV4-3,NA,TRBD1,TGCGCCAGCAGCCAAGAGCCGACAGGGTTTGGCTACACCTTC,CASSQEPTGFGYTF
TRBJ1-2,TRBV5-4,NA,TRBD1,TGTGCCAGCAGGTTGACAGGGATCTTTGGCTACACCTTC,CASRLTGIFGYTF
TRBJ2-7,TRBV18,NA,TRBD1,TGTGCCAGCTCAGGGACAGGGGACGAGCAGTACTTC,CASSGTGDEQYF
TRBJ2-7,TRBV27,few,NA,TGTGCCAGCAGTTTTTCAGCCCGGTCCTACGAGCAGTACTTC,CASSFSARSYEQYF
TRBJ1-1,TRBV30,few,NA,TGTGCCTCCAAAGGGACGAATTCTGTGGGGGCTTTCTTT,CASKGTNSVGAFF
TRBJ2-5,TRBV15,NA,TRBD2,TGTGCCACCAGCCCAGGGACTAGCGGGAAGGTGACCCAGTACTTC,CATSPGTSGKVTQYF
TRBJ2-6,TRBV14,few,TRBD2,TGTGCCAGCAGCCAGGGACTAGCGGGAGCTGGGGCCAACGTCCTGACTTTC,CASSQGLAGAGANVLTF
TRBJ2-2,TRBV4-1,few,TRBD2,TGCGCCAGCAGCCGATGGGAGCGGGGTCGCGCGAACACCGGGGAGCTGTTTTTT,CASSRWERGRANTGELFF
TRBJ1-2,TRBV27,NA,NA,TGTGCCAGCAGTTGGGACACCAACTATGGCTACACCTTC,CASSWDTNYGYTF
TRBJ2-4,TRBV11-2,few,NA,TGTGCCAGCAGCTTAAAAAGGAACATTCAGTACTTC,CASSLKRNIQYF
TRBJ1-1,TRBV27,NA,NA,TGTGCCAGCAGTTTAGGGGCTAAAGCTTTCTTT,CASSLGAKAFF
TRBJ2-3,TRBV9,NA,NA,TGTGCCAGCAGCGTAGCCCCCGCGGGATCCACAGATACGCAGTATTTT,CASSVAPAGSTDTQYF
TRBJ2-5,TRBV5-1,NA,NA,TGCGCCAGCAGCTCCGAGGGCCAACCTGGGCACTTC,CASSSEGQPGHF
TRBJ1-1,TRBV19,NA,NA,TGTGCCAGTAGTATTGTGGCGAAGAACACTGAAGCTTTCTTT,CASSIVAKNTEAFF
TRBJ2-1,TRBV5-4,NA,NA,TGTGCCAGCACCCCTGGAACCTCGTGGTTGGATGAGCAGTTCTTC,CASTPGTSWLDEQFF
TRBJ2-7,TRBV7-6,few,NA,TGTGCCAGCATGGAGGGGGTCCAGGGATCCTACGAGCAGTACTTC,CASMEGVQGSYEQYF
TRBJ1-2,TRBV23-1,few,TRBD1,TGCGCCAGCAGTCGATGTCCCGGGACAGGGATGATACACTATGGCTACACCTTC,CASSRCPGTGMIHYGYTF
TRBJ2-7,TRBV18,few,NA,TGTGCCAGCTCACCAGGTCGTACGGTCAACAACGAGCAGTACTTC,CASSPGRTVNNEQYF
TRBJ2-1,TRBV7-9,many,NA,TGTGCCAGCGAGGCCCTTCGCAATGAGCAGTTCTTC,CASEALRNEQFF
TRBJ2-3,TRBV7-3,few,NA,TGTGCCAGCAGACAAGCAGGGGTCGGAGATACGCAGTATTTT,CASRQAGVGDTQYF
TRBJ2-1,TRBV9,many,TRBD1,TGTGCCAGCAGCGTAGGCGGGACAGGGAAGAATGAGCAGTTCTTC,CASSVGGTGKNEQFF
TRBJ1-1,TRBV29-1,few,NA,TGCAGCGTTGAATCCCATGAAGCTTTCTTT,CSVESHEAFF
TRBJ1-1,TRBV9,many,NA,TGTGCCAGCAGCGTAGGGACCTTGGGCACTGAAGCTTTCTTT,CASSVGTLGTEAFF
TRBJ1-2,TRBV14,few,NA,TGTGCCAGCAGGGCCTCGGGGGACTATGGCTACACCTTC,CASRASGDYGYTF
TRBJ1-5,TRBV6-1,NA,NA,TGTGCCAGCGATATCACGGGCAATCAGCCCCAGCATTTT,CASDITGNQPQHF
TRBJ1-6,TRBV7-2,few,NA,TGTGCCAGCAGCTTAAGGGTCAGGAATTCACCCCTCCACTTT,CASSLRVRNSPLHF
TRBJ1-2,TRBV4-3,NA,NA,TGCGCCAGCAGCCAAACCACTAACTATGGCTACACCTTC,CASSQTTNYGYTF
TRBJ1-1,TRBV14,few,NA,TGTGCCAGCAGCCGGTCCCGCGGGGTCCAAGCTTTCTTT,CASSRSRGVQAFF
TRBJ2-4,TRBV15,few,NA,TGTGCCACCAGCAGAGACACAAACATTCAGTACTTC,CATSRDTNIQYF
TRBJ2-5,TRBV10-3,medium-sized,NA,TGTGCCATCGGGCAAGAGACCCAGTACTTC,CAIGQETQYF
TRBJ2-3,TRBV7-2,few,TRBD2,TGTGCCAGCAGCCTCCGGGGGGGGGCAACAGATACGCAGTATTTT,CASSLRGGATDTQYF
TRBJ1-2,TRBV30,few,NA,TGTGCCTGGAGTGTAACCCCGCGTCCGGGGGACGGCTACACCTTC,CAWSVTPRPGDGYTF
TRBJ2-1,TRBV28,many,NA,TGTGTCTCTGGCCTCTACAATGAGCAGTTCTTC,CVSGLYNEQFF
TRBJ2-5,TRBV4-2,NA,NA,TGTGCCAGCAGCCAAGATTGGCGGGTAGAGACCCAGTACTTC,CASSQDWRVETQYF
TRBJ1-1,TRBV5-1,few,NA,TGCGCCAGCAAGGGGGGTACGAACACTGAAGCTTTCTTT,CASKGGTNTEAFF
TRBJ2-1,TRBV5-6,NA,NA,TGTGCCAGCACCCAGGTGGGGCAGGGGAGGTTAAGCTCCTACAATGAGCAGTTCTTC,CASTQVGQGRLSSYNEQFF
TRBJ2-5,TRBV18,few,NA,TGTGCCAGCTCACCATGGGGCTCGGGGATCCAAGAGACCCAGTACTTC,CASSPWGSGIQETQYF
TRBJ1-2,TRBV29-1,NA,NA,TGCAGCGTTGACCGTAACTATGGCTACACCTTC,CSVDRNYGYTF
TRBJ2-1,TRBV2,few,TRBD2,TGTGCCGGCCGCTCAGCGGGGGGACCGTACAATGAGCAGTTCTTC,CAGRSAGGPYNEQFF